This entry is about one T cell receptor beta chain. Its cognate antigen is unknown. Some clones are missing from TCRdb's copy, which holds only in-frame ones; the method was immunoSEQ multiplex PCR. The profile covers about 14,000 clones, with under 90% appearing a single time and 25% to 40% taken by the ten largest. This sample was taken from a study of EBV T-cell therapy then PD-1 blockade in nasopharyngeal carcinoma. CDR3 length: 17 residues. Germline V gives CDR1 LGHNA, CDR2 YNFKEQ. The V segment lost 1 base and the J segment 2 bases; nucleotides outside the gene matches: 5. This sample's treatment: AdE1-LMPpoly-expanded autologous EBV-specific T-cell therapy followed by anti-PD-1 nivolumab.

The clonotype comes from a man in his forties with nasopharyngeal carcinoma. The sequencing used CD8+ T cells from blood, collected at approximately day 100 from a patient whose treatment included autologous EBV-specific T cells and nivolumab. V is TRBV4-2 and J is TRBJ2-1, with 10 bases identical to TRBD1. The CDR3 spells CASSQGHGQGAYNEQFF. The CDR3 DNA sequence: TGTGCCAGCAGCCAAGGGCACGGACAGGGGGCCTACAATGAGCAGTTCTTC.